These 18 T cell receptor beta chains came from one sample sequenced in a study of molecular identifiers for immune sequencing clone quantification. TCRdb re-analysed the PCR reads in MiXCR, keeping a single row per CDR3 protein. This sample has about 500,000 distinct CDR3 sequences, with roughly 26% found just once. What was sequenced was naive CD8+ T cells from blood, with Jurkat cell RNA spiked in. Subset given: FACS-sorted CD8+CD4-CCR7+CD45RA+ naive T cells. These receptor sequences come from a human donor in good health. Some libraries in this study had Jurkat cell RNA spiked in.

A note on this clonotype: The junction does not match germline at one end; this may be a read error. This chain uses TRBV12-3 or TRBV12-4 with TRBJ2-3; D is perhaps TRBD1 (5 bases). This CDR3 contains 15 residues. Here the CDR3 reads CASTATHETEDKQYF. The CDR3 nucleotides are TGTGCCAGCACCGCGACCCATGAGACAGAAGATAAGCAGTATTTT.

This clonotype was counted at least ten times. The V and J genes are TRBV28 and TRBJ2-1; TRBD1 or TRBD2 may be the D gene (5 bases each). Trimming took off 6 bases at V and 7 bases at J, with 19 bases between the two ends. Germline CDR1 and CDR2: MDHEN and SYDVKM. The CDR3 is 15 amino acids. CDR3 bases: TGTGCCAGCAGCTTCCGGGGCCCCCTGAGGAATGAGCAGTTCTTC. Translating gives CASSFRGPLRNEQFF.

The rearrangement uses TRBV12-3 or TRBV12-4 and TRBJ1-3, with a possible D match to TRBD1 (5 bases). This CDR3 has 15 residues. V lost 8 bases, J lost 1 base, and 15 bases lay in between. For the CDR3, the DNA is TGTGCCAGCGGCCGTGGGGGGGGGTCTGGAAACACCATATATTTT. This codes for CASGRGGGSGNTIYF.

This clonotype has more than one count but fewer than ten. This sequence joins TRBV10-3 and TRBJ1-2; D uncertain. The CDR3 covers 17 residues. Germline V CDR1 and CDR2: ENHRY, SYGVKD. V lost 0 bases and J 6 bases, leaving 20 bases between the germline ends. CDR3 DNA sequence: TGTGCCATCAGTGAGTCTTTCCCGAGTGAGAACCTCCATGGCTACACCTTC. This encodes CAISESFPSENLHGYTF.

The chain links TRBV2 to TRBJ1-6; D gene uncertain. Germline V gene lookup returns CDR1 SNHLY and CDR2 FYNNEI. The CDR3 is made up of 21 amino acids. V shed 0 bases and J shed 0 bases, with 21 bases lying between them. The CDR3 nucleotides are TGTGCCAGCAGTGAAGCAAGCAGGACGAGCAGCACAGACTCCTATAATTCACCCCTCCACTTT. Its translation: CASSEASRTSSTDSYNSPLHF. The variable domain in full, completed from reference TRBV2 and TRBJ1-6, reads EPEVTQTPSHQVTQMGQEVILRCVPISNHLYFYWYRQILGQKVEFLVSFYNNEISEKSEIFDDQFSVERPDGSNFTLKIRSTKLEDSAMYFCASSEASRTSSTDSYNSPLHFGNGTRLTVT.

This clonotype was seen a few times. The chain combines TRBV28 with TRBJ2-3, with 11 bases fitting TRBD2. CDR3 length equals 19 residues. V gave up 3 bases and J gave up 2 bases; unmatched junction bases: 13. Germline V gives CDR1 MDHEN, CDR2 SYDVKM. CDR3 sequence: CASSLSALLAGDLTDTQYF. CDR3 nucleotides: TGTGCCAGCAGTTTGTCGGCCCTACTAGCGGGGGACCTCACAGATACGCAGTATTTT. The entire variable domain, with the rest obtained from reference TRBV28 and TRBJ2-3, is as follows: DVKVTQSSRYLVKRTGEKVFLECVQDMDHENMFWYRQDPGLGLRLIYFSYDVKMKEKGDIPEGYSVSREKKERFSLILESASTNQTSMYLCASSLSALLAGDLTDTQYFGPGTRLTVL.

V is TRBV30 and J is TRBJ1-1; possible D gene TRBD1, 5 bases. The CDR3 has 12 residues. The V gene lost 3 bases and the J gene lost 6 bases, with 11 bases spanning the gap. Per germline, CDR1 GTSNPN and CDR2 SVGIG (reference sequence). The CDR3 is CAWSPLGPEAFF. In nucleotides, the CDR3 is TGTGCCTGGAGCCCCCTGGGGCCTGAAGCTTTCTTT.

The chain carries TRBV5-1 and TRBJ2-3; D remains unclear. V lost 4 bases, J lost 9 bases, and 12 bases lay in between. Germline loops: CDR1 SGHRS, CDR2 YFSETQ. CDR3 size: 12 residues. The CDR3 spells CASSNQYGTQYF. Written as DNA, the CDR3 is TGCGCCAGCAGCAACCAATATGGGACGCAGTATTTT.

The V call is TRBV7-6, the J call TRBJ2-2, with TRBD2 matching 10 bases. The CDR3 length is 20 residues. V shed 2 bases, J shed 1 base, and the junction held 13 bases outside the gene matches. CDR1 is SGHVS, CDR2 FNYEAQ, per germline. The CDR3 DNA reads TGTGCCAGCAGCTTACTGGGACTAGCGATCCGGACCGGGAACACCGGGGAGCTGTTTTTT. This translates into CASSLLGLAIRTGNTGELFF.

With regard to this clonotype: This CDR3 is missing its conserved last phenylalanine or tryptophan, likely due to a read error. The chain has TRBV5-3 and TRBJ1-1; D possibly corresponds to TRBD1 (5 bases). TRBV5-3 is flagged as an ORF with uncertain function. The CDR3 loop spans 14 amino acids. The CDR3, as DNA: TGTGCCAGCAGCTTGCGGGACCCGAACACTGAAGCTTTCTTG. It specifies CASSLRDPNTEAFL.

This clonotype came up many times. The chain couples TRBV5-6 to TRBJ2-3; D possibly corresponds to TRBD2 (6 bases). From germline, CDR1 is SGHDT and CDR2 YYEEEE. V was clipped by 4 bases and J by 4 bases, with 22 bases between them. There are 17 residues in the CDR3. In DNA, the CDR3 is TGTGCCAGCAGCCTTGAAGGAGGGTTCCCTAACCCAGATACGCAGTATTTT. It is translated as CASSLEGGFPNPDTQYF.

This sequence joins TRBV3-1 and TRBJ2-5; tentatively, D is TRBD2 (5 bases). V was trimmed by 1 base and J by 5 bases, leaving 11 bases between them. The CDR3 sequence is 14 residues long. Per germline, CDR1 LGHDT and CDR2 YNNKEL (reference sequence). This CDR3 reads CASSQVSGGETQYF. DNA of the CDR3: TGTGCCAGCAGCCAAGTAAGCGGCGGGGAGACCCAGTACTTC.

This clonotype was detected a few times. The V and J genes are TRBV7-8 and TRBJ1-5, with 7 bases identical to TRBD1. J gave up 0 bases and V 5 bases, and 4 bases lay outside the gene matches. Germline V gene data show CDR1 as SGHVS and CDR2 as FQNEAQ. The CDR3 is made up of 15 amino acids. The CDR3 is CASSNTGASNQPQHF. The CDR3 DNA follows: TGTGCCAGCAGCAACACAGGGGCTAGCAATCAGCCCCAGCATTTT. The whole variable domain, filled in from reference TRBV7-8 and TRBJ1-5, reads GAGVSQSPRYKVAKRGQDVALRCDPISGHVSLFWYQQALGQGPEFLTYFQNEAQLDKSGLPSDRFFAERPEGSVSTLKIQRTQQEDSAVYLCASSNTGASNQPQHFGDGTRLSIL.

Comment on this clonotype: This sequence may be a read error, since a much larger clone differs from it by one base. This chain uses TRBV10-3 with TRBJ2-1; 8 nucleotides align to TRBD1. CDR3 size: 15 residues. Germline loops: CDR1 ENHRY, CDR2 SYGVKD. Written as DNA, the CDR3 is TGTGCCACCAGTGATCGAGGACAGGGAACTAATGAGCAGTTCTTC. The encoded protein is CATSDRGQGTNEQFF.

Here the CDR3 DNA reads TGTGCCAGCAGCTCCCCTAGACTATACACCTACAATGAGCAGTTCTTC. It is translated as CASSSPRLYTYNEQFF. The chain recombines TRBV11-2 with TRBJ2-1; a possible D gene is TRBD2 (5 bases). V lost 4 bases and J lost 2, with 15 bases in between. The CDR3 covers 16 residues. CDR1 is SGHAT and CDR2 is FQNNGV in the germline V gene.

This clonotype turned up a few times. V gene TRBV6-6 combines with J gene TRBJ2-7; D ambiguous. CDR3 length: 12 residues. Trimming removed 3 bases at V and 2 bases at J, with 5 bases between. Looked up from germline, CDR1 is MNHNY and CDR2 is SVGAGI (reference sequence). The CDR3 loop reads CASSYVTYEQYF. The CDR3 DNA reads as TGTGCCAGCAGTTATGTAACCTACGAGCAGTACTTC.

The sample holds many counts of this clonotype. The chain joins TRBV30 to TRBJ2-3, with D maybe TRBD2 (5 bases). The V end was cut by 3 bases, the J end by 0 bases, with 10 bases between. The CDR3 consists of 14 residues. Per the germline V gene, CDR1 is GTSNPN and CDR2 is SVGIG (reference sequence). Written as DNA, the CDR3 is TGTGCCTGGAGCTCAAGCGGTAGCACAGATACGCAGTATTTT. Its translation is CAWSSSGSTDTQYF. The full variable domain, rest sourced from reference TRBV30 and TRBJ2-3, is SQTIHQWPATLVQPVGSPLSLECTVEGTSNPNLYWYRQAAGRGLQLLFYSVGIGQISSEVPQNLSASRPQDRQFILSSKKLLLSDSGFYLCAWSSSGSTDTQYFGPGTRLTVL.

To note about this clonotype: A read error may explain this, as a much larger clone is one base away. The chain joins TRBV6-2 or TRBV6-3 to TRBJ2-5; 9 bases are shared with TRBD2. With 4 bases clipped from V and 1 base from J, the junction kept 4 bases outside the gene matches. Germline V lookup: CDR1 MNHEY, CDR2 SVGEGT. This CDR3 comprises 15 residues. The CDR3 nucleotides are TGTGCCAGCAGTTTTCTAGCGGGGTTCCAAGAGACCCAGTACTTC. It is translated as CASSFLAGFQETQYF.